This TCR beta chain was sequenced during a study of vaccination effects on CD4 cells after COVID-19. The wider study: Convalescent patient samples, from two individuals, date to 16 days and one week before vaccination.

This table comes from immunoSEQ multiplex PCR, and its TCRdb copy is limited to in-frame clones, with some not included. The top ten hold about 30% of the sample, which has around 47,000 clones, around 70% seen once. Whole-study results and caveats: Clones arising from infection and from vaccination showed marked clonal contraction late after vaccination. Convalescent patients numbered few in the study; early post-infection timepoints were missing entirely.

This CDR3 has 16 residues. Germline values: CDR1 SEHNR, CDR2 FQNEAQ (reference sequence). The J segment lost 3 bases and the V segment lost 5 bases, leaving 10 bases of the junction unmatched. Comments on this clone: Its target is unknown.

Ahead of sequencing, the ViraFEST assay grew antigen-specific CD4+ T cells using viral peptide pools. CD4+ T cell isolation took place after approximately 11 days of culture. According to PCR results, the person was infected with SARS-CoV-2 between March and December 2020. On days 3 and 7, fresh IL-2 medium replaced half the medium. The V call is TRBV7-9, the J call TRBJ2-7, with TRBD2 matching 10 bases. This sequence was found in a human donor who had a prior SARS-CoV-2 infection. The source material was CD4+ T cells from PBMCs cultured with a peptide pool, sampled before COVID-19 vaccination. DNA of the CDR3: TGTGCCAGCAGCCACTACCGCTCTAGCGGGAGCTACGAGCAGTACTTC. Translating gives CASSHYRSSGSYEQYF.